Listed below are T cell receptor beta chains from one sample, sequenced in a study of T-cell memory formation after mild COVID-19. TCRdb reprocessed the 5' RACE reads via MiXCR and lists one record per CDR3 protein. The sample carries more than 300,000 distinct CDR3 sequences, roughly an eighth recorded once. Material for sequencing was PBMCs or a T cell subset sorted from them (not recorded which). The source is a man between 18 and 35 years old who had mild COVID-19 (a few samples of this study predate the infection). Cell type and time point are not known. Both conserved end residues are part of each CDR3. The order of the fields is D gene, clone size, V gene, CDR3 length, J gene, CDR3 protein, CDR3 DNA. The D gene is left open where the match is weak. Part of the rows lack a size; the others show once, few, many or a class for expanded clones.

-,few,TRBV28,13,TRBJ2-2,CASSLIGSGELFF,TGTGCCAGCAGTTTAATTGGCTCCGGGGAGCTGTTTTTT
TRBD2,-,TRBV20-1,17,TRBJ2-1,CSARDPGAGGLYNEQFF,TGCAGTGCTAGAGATCCGGGAGCGGGGGGCCTTTACAATGAGCAGTTCTTC
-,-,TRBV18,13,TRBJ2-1,CASSSREFNEQFF,TGTGCCAGCTCTTCCCGCGAGTTCAATGAGCAGTTCTTC
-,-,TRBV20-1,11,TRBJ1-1,CSARLGTEALF,TGCAGTGCTAGGTTGGGCACTGAAGCTTTATTT
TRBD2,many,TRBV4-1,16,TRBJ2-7,CASSQVFGGGSYEQYF,TGCGCCAGCAGCCAAGTTTTTGGCGGGGGATCCTACGAGCAGTACTTC
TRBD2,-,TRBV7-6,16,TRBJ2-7,CASSPRVAGAPYEQYF,TGTGCCAGCAGCCCCCGGGTAGCGGGGGCCCCCTACGAGCAGTACTTC
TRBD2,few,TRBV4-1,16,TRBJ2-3,CASSQDPAGGLDTQYF,TGCGCCAGCAGCCAAGATCCCGCGGGGGGGCTGGATACGCAGTATTTT
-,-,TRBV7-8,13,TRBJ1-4,CASSFGLGEKLFF,TGTGCCAGCAGCTTCGGGTTAGGGGAAAAACTGTTTTTT
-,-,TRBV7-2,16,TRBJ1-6,CASSFSPFADNSPLHF,TGTGCCAGCAGTTTTAGCCCGTTTGCGGATAATTCACCCCTCCACTTT
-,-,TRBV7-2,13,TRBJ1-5,CASRGVGNQPQHF,TGTGCCAGCAGAGGGGTGGGCAATCAGCCCCAGCATTTT
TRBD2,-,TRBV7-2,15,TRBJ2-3,CASSARLAGVDTQYF,TGTGCCAGCAGCGCTCGACTAGCGGGGGTGGATACGCAGTATTTT
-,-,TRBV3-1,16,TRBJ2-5,CASSQRPGAAGETQYF,TGTGCCAGCAGCCAAAGACCCGGGGCTGCAGGGGAGACCCAGTACTTC
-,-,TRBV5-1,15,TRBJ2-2,CASSLLRQNTGELFF,TGCGCCAGCAGCTTGCTGCGACAGAACACCGGGGAGCTGTTTTTT
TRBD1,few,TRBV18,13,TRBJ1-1,CASSSAMDREAFF,TGTGCCAGCTCAAGCGCAATGGACAGGGAAGCTTTCTTT
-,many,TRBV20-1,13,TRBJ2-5,CSASPLARETQYF,TGCAGTGCTAGCCCACTAGCACGAGAGACCCAGTACTTC
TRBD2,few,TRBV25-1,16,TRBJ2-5,CASSAFTSGGAETQYF,TGTGCCAGCAGTGCCTTCACTAGCGGGGGGGCGGAGACCCAGTACTTC
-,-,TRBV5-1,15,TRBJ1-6,CASSLVEDLNSPLHF,TGCGCCAGCAGCTTGGTAGAAGACCTAAATTCACCCCTCCACTTT
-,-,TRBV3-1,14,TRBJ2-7,CASSQGRFVYEQYF,TGTGCCAGCAGCCAGGGGAGGTTCGTGTACGAGCAGTACTTC
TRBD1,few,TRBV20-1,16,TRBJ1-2,CSARLGTGGDDYGYTF,TGCAGTGCTAGACTCGGGACAGGGGGCGATGACTATGGCTACACCTTC
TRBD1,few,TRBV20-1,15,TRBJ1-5,CSASITGEGNQPQHF,TGCAGTGCTTCCATTACAGGGGAGGGTAATCAGCCCCAGCATTTT
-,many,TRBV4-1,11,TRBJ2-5,CASSQEETQYF,TGCGCCAGCAGCCAAGAAGAGACCCAGTACTTC
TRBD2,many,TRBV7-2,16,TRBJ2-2,CASSPRLALIGGELFF,TGTGCCAGCAGCCCAAGACTAGCGCTCATTGGCGGGGAGCTGTTTTTT
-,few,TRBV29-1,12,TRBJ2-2,CSAIRQTGELFF,TGCAGCGCCATAAGACAGACCGGGGAGCTGTTTTTT
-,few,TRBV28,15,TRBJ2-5,CASSPGARLQETQYF,TGTGCCAGCAGCCCTGGGGCTAGGCTTCAAGAGACCCAGTACTTC
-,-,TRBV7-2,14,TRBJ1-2,CASSLAPGMGGYTF,TGTGCCAGCAGCTTAGCTCCAGGCATGGGTGGCTACACCTTC
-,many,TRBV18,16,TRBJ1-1,CASSPQTGLGNTEAFF,TGTGCCAGCTCACCACAAACAGGGCTGGGTAACACTGAAGCTTTCTTT
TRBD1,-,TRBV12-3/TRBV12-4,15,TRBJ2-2,CASSFTGTGYGELFF,TGTGCCAGCAGTTTCACCGGGACAGGGTACGGGGAGCTGTTTTTT
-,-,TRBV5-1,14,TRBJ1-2,CASGPGTPNYGYTF,TGCGCCAGCGGCCCCGGGACACCCAACTATGGCTACACCTTC
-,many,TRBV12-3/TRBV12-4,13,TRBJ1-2,CASSPQEFRGYTF,TGTGCCAGCAGTCCACAGGAGTTCCGTGGCTACACCTTC